This TCR beta chain comes out of a study of OX40 agonist ivuxolimab in advanced cancers. The assay was immunoSEQ multiplex PCR, and TCRdb's table has in-frame clones only and misses some. The sample has around 100,000 clones, roughly 90% seen once. The CDR3 has 18 amino acids. V lost 1 base to trimming and J lost 3 bases, with 16 bases between them. The germline V gene encodes CDR1 SGHVS and CDR2 FQNEAQ. This specimen consisted of CD4+ or CD8+ T cells sorted from blood, obtained in a trial of the OX40 agonist ivuxolimab. The chain carries TRBV7-8 and TRBJ2-6; D gene uncertain. The source of this sequence is an adult with an advanced solid tumor such as melanoma, head and neck, liver or kidney cancer. The CDR3 DNA follows: TGTGCCAGCAGCTTAGAGGAAGGTCAGCTTTTTGGGGCCAACGTCCTGACTTTC. Encoded protein: CASSLEEGQLFGANVLTF.